This TCR beta chain was profiled in a study of blood T cell repertoires in COVID-19. Study in general: Some COVID-19 samples were acute and others convalescent; all came from the United States, Italy and Spain. From T cells, B-cell-depleted T cells, or PBMCs came the material, which was cDNA or gDNA.

Authors' analysis steps: Cell counts per sample came from amplifying reference gene primers. Data came from immunoSEQ multiplex PCR; TCRdb stores just in-frame clones and leaves some out. For V, J and clone size, that table is used; D and trimming come from the DNA. The data hold around 300,000 clones, with 83% observed a single time. The V gene lost 0 bases and the J gene lost 4 bases, with 15 bases spanning the gap. Germline CDR1 is LNHDA and CDR2 is SQIVND (reference sequence). CDR3 length: 17 amino acids. The source material was peripheral blood. The rearrangement links TRBV19 to TRBJ1-4, with D maybe TRBD1 (5 bases). This TCR was sampled from a woman between 45 and 65 years old who had recovered from COVID-19. The CDR3 DNA reads TGTGCCAGTAGTATAGAGGGGCAACGCGGACGTAATGAAAAACTGTTTTTT. It yields the protein CASSIEGQRGRNEKLFF. Filled out from reference TRBV19 and TRBJ1-4, the complete variable domain reads DGGITQSPKYLFRKEGQNVTLSCEQNLNHDAMYWYRQDPGQGLRLIYYSQIVNDFQKGDIAEGYSVSREKKESFPLTVTSAQKNPTAFYLCASSIEGQRGRNEKLFFGSGTQLSVL.